A selection of T cell receptor beta chains follows, all from one sample in a study of blood T cell repertoires in COVID-19. Sequencing was performed with immunoSEQ multiplex PCR; in TCRdb, only in-frame clones are kept and a portion is missing. Seen here are some 53,000 clones, over 75% observed once, and the top ten hold less than 20%. Material for sequencing was peripheral blood. These receptors were collected from a human donor with active COVID-19. The donor label of this sample is uncertain. CDR3s include the opening cysteine and the closing phenylalanine or tryptophan. Fields, in order: clone size, D gene, V gene, J gene, CDR3 protein, CDR3 DNA. A D gene is named only where the DNA matches it firmly. For some rows the clone size is stated as once, few or many, or as a class when expanded; others skip it.

clone size: -; D gene: TRBD2; V gene: TRBV11-2; J gene: TRBJ2-3; CDR3 protein: CASSQGLAGGVGTDTQYF; CDR3 DNA: TGTGCCAGCAGCCAGGGACTAGCGGGGGGAGTGGGGACAGATACGCAGTATTTT
clone size: -; D gene: -; V gene: TRBV7-3; J gene: TRBJ1-1; CDR3 protein: CASSLQAVGSTEAFF; CDR3 DNA: TGTGCCAGCAGCTTACAGGCGGTCGGGAGCACTGAAGCTTTCTTT
clone size: once; D gene: -; V gene: TRBV7-9; J gene: TRBJ1-2; CDR3 protein: CASSLAPYGYTF; CDR3 DNA: TGTGCCAGCAGCTTAGCTCCGTATGGCTACACCTTC
clone size: -; D gene: TRBD2; V gene: TRBV6-2/TRBV6-3; J gene: TRBJ2-7; CDR3 protein: CASSPYGAGGYYEQYF; CDR3 DNA: TGTGCCAGCAGCCCCTATGGAGCGGGGGGGTACTACGAGCAGTACTTC
clone size: -; D gene: TRBD2; V gene: TRBV4-1; J gene: TRBJ2-1; CDR3 protein: CASRLVAGTYNEQFF; CDR3 DNA: TGCGCCAGCAGACTCGTAGCGGGAACCTACAATGAGCAGTTCTTC
clone size: -; D gene: TRBD2; V gene: TRBV7-3; J gene: TRBJ2-1; CDR3 protein: CASSLAGEYNEQFF; CDR3 DNA: TGTGCCAGCAGCTTAGCGGGGGAATACAATGAGCAGTTCTTC
clone size: -; D gene: -; V gene: TRBV18; J gene: TRBJ1-4; CDR3 protein: CASSPLNRATNEKLFF; CDR3 DNA: TGTGCCAGCTCACCATTGAACAGGGCAACTAATGAAAAACTGTTTTTT
clone size: -; D gene: TRBD2; V gene: TRBV4-3; J gene: TRBJ2-2; CDR3 protein: CASSPTVGSGGAESSGELFF; CDR3 DNA: TGCGCCAGCAGCCCGACTGTCGGTAGCGGGGGGGCCGAGAGTTCCGGGGAGCTGTTTTTT
clone size: -; D gene: -; V gene: TRBV9; J gene: TRBJ1-2; CDR3 protein: CASSPTEGGASYGYTF; CDR3 DNA: TGTGCCAGCAGCCCCACCGAGGGGGGGGCTAGCTATGGCTACACCTTC
clone size: -; D gene: TRBD1; V gene: TRBV13; J gene: TRBJ1-2; CDR3 protein: CASSLGQGTFHGYTF; CDR3 DNA: TGTGCCAGCAGCTTAGGACAGGGGACGTTTCATGGCTACACCTTC
clone size: -; D gene: TRBD1; V gene: TRBV11-2; J gene: TRBJ2-3; CDR3 protein: CASSRITGDRPDTQYF; CDR3 DNA: TGTGCCAGCAGCCGAATTACAGGGGACAGGCCAGATACGCAGTATTTT
clone size: -; D gene: TRBD1; V gene: TRBV5-6; J gene: TRBJ2-7; CDR3 protein: CASSPGTGGGLEQYF; CDR3 DNA: TGTGCCAGCAGCCCCGGGACAGGGGGCGGTTTGGAGCAGTACTTC
clone size: -; D gene: TRBD1; V gene: TRBV6-5; J gene: TRBJ1-1; CDR3 protein: CASSIQGVGTEAFF; CDR3 DNA: TGTGCCAGCAGTATACAGGGGGTAGGGACTGAAGCTTTCTTT
clone size: -; D gene: -; V gene: TRBV3-1/TRBV3-2; J gene: TRBJ1-2; CDR3 protein: CASSSLTGTYGYGYTF; CDR3 DNA: TGTGCCAGCAGCAGCTTAACCGGGACATACGGCTATGGCTACACCTTC
clone size: -; D gene: -; V gene: TRBV7-2; J gene: TRBJ1-1; CDR3 protein: CASSLSAWGVEAFF; CDR3 DNA: TGTGCCAGCAGCTTATCCGCTTGGGGGGTTGAAGCTTTCTTT
clone size: -; D gene: TRBD2; V gene: TRBV7-8; J gene: TRBJ2-1; CDR3 protein: CASSLGLAGGLKFF; CDR3 DNA: TGTGCCAGCAGCTTAGGTCTAGCGGGGGGATTAAAGTTCTTC
clone size: -; D gene: TRBD1; V gene: TRBV29-1; J gene: TRBJ2-7; CDR3 protein: CSARDRAYEQYF; CDR3 DNA: TGCAGCGCCCGGGACAGAGCCTACGAGCAGTACTTC
clone size: once; D gene: -; V gene: TRBV6-2/TRBV6-3; J gene: TRBJ1-5; CDR3 protein: CASSLPRMVGGSSNQPQHF; CDR3 DNA: TGTGCCAGCAGTTTGCCCCGTATGGTCGGGGGAAGTAGCAATCAGCCCCAGCATTTT
clone size: -; D gene: TRBD1; V gene: TRBV2; J gene: TRBJ2-6; CDR3 protein: CASGPTGVAGANVLTF; CDR3 DNA: TGTGCCAGCGGCCCGACAGGGGTAGCTGGGGCCAACGTCCTGACTTTC
clone size: -; D gene: -; V gene: TRBV10-3; J gene: TRBJ2-7; CDR3 protein: CAIRNREAYEQYF; CDR3 DNA: TGTGCCATCAGAAACAGGGAAGCCTACGAGCAGTACTTC
clone size: -; D gene: -; V gene: TRBV2; J gene: TRBJ1-2; CDR3 protein: CASSEAELMLGEDGYTF; CDR3 DNA: TGTGCCAGCAGTGAAGCGGAACTTATGCTGGGGGAGGATGGCTACACCTTC
clone size: once; D gene: TRBD2; V gene: TRBV5-6; J gene: TRBJ2-7; CDR3 protein: CASSSPGGGDSYEQYF; CDR3 DNA: TGTGCCAGCAGCTCTCCGGGCGGGGGGGACTCCTACGAGCAGTACTTC
clone size: once; D gene: -; V gene: TRBV4-2; J gene: TRBJ1-1; CDR3 protein: CASSQLEGNTEAFF; CDR3 DNA: TGTGCCAGCAGCCAACTAGAGGGGAACACTGAAGCTTTCTTT
clone size: -; D gene: TRBD1; V gene: TRBV6-5; J gene: TRBJ1-5; CDR3 protein: CASNYGTGFQPQHF; CDR3 DNA: TGTGCCAGCAATTACGGGACAGGGTTTCAGCCCCAGCATTTT
clone size: -; D gene: -; V gene: TRBV2; J gene: TRBJ2-2; CDR3 protein: CASRKENSLFGELFF; CDR3 DNA: TGTGCCAGCAGAAAGGAGAATAGCCTGTTCGGGGAGCTGTTTTTT
clone size: -; D gene: TRBD1; V gene: TRBV11-2; J gene: TRBJ2-5; CDR3 protein: CASSLERTGVETQYF; CDR3 DNA: TGTGCCAGCAGCTTAGAAAGGACAGGGGTAGAGACCCAGTACTTC
clone size: -; D gene: TRBD1; V gene: TRBV4-3; J gene: TRBJ1-1; CDR3 protein: CASSQTRPTEGQGNTEAFF; CDR3 DNA: TGCGCCAGCAGCCAAACACGCCCTACGGAGGGACAGGGGAACACTGAAGCTTTCTTT
clone size: -; D gene: -; V gene: TRBV4-3; J gene: TRBJ2-1; CDR3 protein: CASSQTGNSYNEQFF; CDR3 DNA: TGCGCCAGCAGCCAAACCGGCAACAGCTACAATGAGCAGTTCTTC
clone size: -; D gene: -; V gene: TRBV11-2; J gene: TRBJ1-1; CDR3 protein: CASTRRGTNTEAFF; CDR3 DNA: TGTGCCAGCACCCGCAGAGGAACGAACACTGAAGCTTTCTTT
clone size: few; D gene: -; V gene: TRBV7-2; J gene: TRBJ2-5; CDR3 protein: CASSLGQVVGETQYF; CDR3 DNA: TGTGCCAGCAGCTTAGGACAGGTAGTAGGAGAGACCCAGTACTTC
clone size: many; D gene: -; V gene: TRBV20-1; J gene: TRBJ1-2; CDR3 protein: CSASLRVSYGYTF; CDR3 DNA: TGCAGTGCTAGTTTGCGGGTTAGCTATGGCTACACCTTC
clone size: -; D gene: -; V gene: TRBV11-1; J gene: TRBJ1-3; CDR3 protein: CASSIQQGVSGNTIYF; CDR3 DNA: TGTGCCAGCAGCATACAACAGGGAGTCTCAGGAAACACCATATATTTT
clone size: -; D gene: -; V gene: TRBV10-3; J gene: TRBJ2-3; CDR3 protein: CAISDPGRVRDTQYF; CDR3 DNA: TGTGCCATCAGTGACCCGGGCAGGGTCAGAGATACGCAGTATTTT
clone size: -; D gene: TRBD1; V gene: TRBV5-6; J gene: TRBJ1-6; CDR3 protein: CASSFVGQLNSPLHF; CDR3 DNA: TGTGCCAGCAGCTTCGTGGGACAGCTTAATTCACCCCTCCACTTT
clone size: once; D gene: -; V gene: TRBV6-5; J gene: TRBJ1-2; CDR3 protein: CASSPKDKNYGYTF; CDR3 DNA: TGTGCCAGCAGTCCAAAAGACAAGAACTATGGCTACACCTTC